Below, 21 T cell receptor beta chains from the same sample are listed, as sequenced in a study of chemoradiotherapy in HPV16-positive cancers. TCRdb keeps only in-frame clones here, not all; method: immunoSEQ multiplex PCR. The sample shows about 22,000 clones, about two thirds of them seen only once. Sampling was conducted from a patient who underwent chemoradiotherapy. These receptors were collected from a human donor with HPV-associated anogenital cancer.

The rearrangement links TRBV29-1 to TRBJ2-3; D uncertain. Deletions cut 6 bases from V and 5 bases from J, with 12 bases between. Germline assignment: CDR1 SQVTM and CDR2 ANQGSEA. The CDR3 runs to 12 residues. This chain's CDR3 is CSVVRMGDTQYF. CDR3 DNA sequence: TGCAGCGTGGTCCGGATGGGAGATACGCAGTATTTT.

This chain uses TRBV30 with TRBJ2-7; no clear D gene. The V end was cut by 5 bases, the J end by 5 bases, with 19 bases between. The CDR3 covers 14 residues. In germline, CDR1 is GTSNPN, CDR2 SVGIG (reference sequence). CDR3 coding DNA: TGTGCCTGGGCAGATTGGCCAGGTGGCAACGAGCAGTACTTC. As protein: CAWADWPGGNEQYF.

This clone was seen only a few times. V gene TRBV7-8 combines with J gene TRBJ1-5, with 8 bases aligning to TRBD1. The CDR3 is made up of 15 amino acids. V shed 6 bases, J shed 1 base, and the junction held 5 bases outside the gene matches. CDR1 and CDR2 from the germline V gene are SGHVS and FQNEAQ. The CDR3 protein is CASRSGQGSNQPQHF. As DNA, the CDR3 is TGTGCCAGCAGATCAGGACAGGGAAGCAATCAGCCCCAGCATTTT.

The chain combines TRBV19 with TRBJ2-5; D possibly uses TRBD1 or TRBD2 (5 bases each). The germline V gene encodes CDR1 LNHDA and CDR2 SQIVND (reference sequence). Trimming took 2 bases from V and 7 from J, leaving 20 bases between them. The CDR3 runs 16 residues. The CDR3 DNA reads TGTGCCAGTAGTATATACGGGACCCTTCCTCGGGCGACCCAGTACTTC. This translates into CASSIYGTLPRATQYF.

This clone was detected a few times. The CDR3 DNA follows: TGTGCCAGCAGCTTAGGCGGGGGCTACAATGAGCAGTTCTTC. This translates into CASSLGGGYNEQFF. The chain carries TRBV7-3 and TRBJ2-1; 7 nucleotides match TRBD2. CDR1 and CDR2 (germline): SGHTA, FQGTGA. Losses at the gene ends were 2 bases for V and 3 bases for J; bases not matched to a gene: 1. The CDR3 covers 14 residues.

V and J are TRBV5-4 and TRBJ2-6; 7 nucleotides line up with TRBD1. The CDR3 has 17 amino acids. Germline-derived CDR1 and CDR2 are SGHNT and YYREEE (reference sequence). V lost 0 bases to trimming and J lost 1 base; unmatched junction nucleotides: 4. CDR3 amino acids: CASSLDLDRSGANVLTF. DNA of the CDR3: TGTGCCAGCAGCTTGGACCTGGACAGGTCTGGGGCCAACGTCCTGACTTTC.

CDR3 nucleotide sequence: TGTGCCAGCAGCTTAAGGAGCGTGGGCAGACGCACAGATACGCAGTATTTT. Residues: CASSLRSVGRRTDTQYF. The V and J genes are TRBV7-2 and TRBJ2-3, with D unclear. CDR3 length: 17 residues. Germline V gives CDR1 SGHTA, CDR2 FQGNSA. Between the trimmed V and J ends, which lost 2 bases and 1 base, there was a span of 16 bases.

The gene calls are TRBV18 and TRBJ2-7, with TRBD2 matching 7 bases. The V gene's germline CDR1 is KGHSH and CDR2 LQKENI. The junction had 5 bases not matched to a gene; V was cut back by 3 bases and J by 0 bases. The CDR3 has 15 amino acids. The CDR3 DNA reads TGTGCCAGCTCACCTTCGGGAGGCATCTCCTACGAGCAGTACTTC. Protein: CASSPSGGISYEQYF. The full variable domain, its missing parts supplied by reference TRBV18 and TRBJ2-7, is NAGVMQNPRHLVRRRGQEARLRCSPMKGHSHVYWYRQLPEEGLKFMVYLQKENIIDESGMPKERFSAEFPKEGPSILRIQQVVRGDSAAYFCASSPSGGISYEQYFGPGTRLTVT.

The V and J genes are TRBV27 and TRBJ1-1; 9 bases line up with TRBD1. The germline gives CDR1 MNHEY, CDR2 SMNVEV (reference sequence). There are 14 residues in the CDR3. J was trimmed by 0 bases and V by 6 bases; bases with no gene match: 2. The DNA of the CDR3 is TGTGCCAGCAGGGGGACAGGGATGAACACTGAAGCTTTCTTT. It codes for CASRGTGMNTEAFF.

This sequence joins TRBV6-6 and TRBJ2-4; D gene uncertain. Germline loops: CDR1 MNHNY, CDR2 SVGAGI (reference sequence). CDR3 length: 14 amino acids. V was cut by 5 bases and J by 1 base, with 9 bases left in between. This CDR3 is CASSRGMAKNIQYF. DNA for the CDR3: TGTGCCAGCAGTAGAGGCATGGCCAAAAACATTCAGTACTTC.

The J gene is TRBJ2-5, the V gene TRBV20-1; D unclear. V gave up 7 bases and J gave up 5 bases, with 11 bases separating them. The CDR3 sequence is 11 residues long. Germline loops: CDR1 DFQATT, CDR2 SNEGSKA (reference sequence). This CDR3 is CSVNYRETQYF. The CDR3 nucleotides are TGCAGTGTTAATTATCGGGAGACCCAGTACTTC.

The rearrangement joins TRBV5-1 to TRBJ2-2; 13 bases align to TRBD2. The CDR3 extends over 16 amino acids. Germline CDR1 SGHRS, CDR2 YFSETQ. The V gene end was trimmed by 3 bases and the J gene end by 3 bases; junction bases not matched to a gene: 2. CDR3 nucleotide sequence: TGCGCCAGCAGCTCCGGACTAGCGGGGGACACCGGGGAGCTGTTTTTT. This gives the protein CASSSGLAGDTGELFF.

The V and J genes are TRBV19 and TRBJ2-1; 10 nucleotides match TRBD2. Germline CDR1 and CDR2: LNHDA and SQIVND (reference sequence). Losses at the gene ends were 5 bases for V and 10 bases for J; bases not matched to a gene: 8. CDR3 size: 14 residues. The CDR3 nucleotides are TGTGCCAGTAGTCAGCGGGAGGGCCTGAGGGAGCAGTTCTTC. It codes for CASSQREGLREQFF.

The rearrangement uses TRBV5-6 and TRBJ1-4; no firm D call. Trimming removed 0 bases at V and 12 bases at J, with 15 bases between. The V gene's germline CDR1 is SGHDT and CDR2 YYEEEE. This CDR3 contains 14 residues. The CDR3 loop reads CASSLGQNRVELFF. The CDR3 DNA follows: TGTGCCAGCAGCTTGGGGCAAAATCGTGTCGAACTGTTTTTT. The full variable domain, completed using reference TRBV5-6 and TRBJ1-4, is DAGVTQSPTHLIKTRGQQVTLRCSPKSGHDTVSWYQQALGQGPQFIFQYYEEEERQRGNFPDRFSGHQFPNYSSELNVNALLLGDSALYLCASSLGQNRVELFFGSGTQLSVL.

The V gene is TRBV12-5, the J gene TRBJ1-5; D may be TRBD1 (5 bases). Germline loops: CDR1 LGHNT, CDR2 FRNRAP. The CDR3 sequence is 15 residues long. Trimming removed 6 bases from V and 0 bases from J, with 12 bases in between. CDR3 in amino acids: CASGSPGHSNQPQHF. CDR3 sequence (DNA): TGTGCTAGTGGCTCGCCGGGGCATAGCAATCAGCCCCAGCATTTT.

The CDR3 sequence: CAVSGSLQETQYF. The CDR3 DNA reads TGTGCTGTCTCGGGGAGCCTTCAAGAGACCCAGTACTTC. The chain is built from TRBV6-5 and TRBJ2-5; D may be TRBD2 (5 bases). CDR3 size: 13 residues. The germline gives CDR1 MNHEY, CDR2 SVGAGI.

This chain connects TRBV9 to TRBJ2-1, with TRBD2 identical over 13 bases. J gave up 7 bases and V 4 bases, and 5 bases lay outside the gene matches. This CDR3 is built from 15 residues. From germline, CDR1 is SGDLS and CDR2 YYNGEE. CDR3 amino acids: CASSTTSGRLNEQFF. The CDR3 DNA reads as TGTGCCAGCAGCACGACTAGCGGGAGGTTGAATGAGCAGTTCTTC.

This chain connects TRBV28 to TRBJ2-3; TRBD1 or TRBD2 may be the D gene (6 bases each). Germline V gene data show CDR1 as MDHEN and CDR2 as SYDVKM. Trimming removed 7 bases from V and 3 bases from J, with 11 bases in between. The CDR3 runs to 13 residues. The chain's CDR3 is CASIRRGTDTQYF. Here the CDR3 DNA reads TGTGCCAGCATCCGGAGGGGGACAGATACGCAGTATTTT.

This chain connects TRBV30 to TRBJ1-6; no clear D gene. Germline CDR1 reads GTSNPN; CDR2 reads SVGIG (reference sequence). Trimming removed 2 bases from V and 1 base from J, with 9 bases in between. The length of the CDR3 is 15 residues. DNA for the CDR3: TGTGCCTGGAGTTCGGGCGAGTCCTATAATTCACCCCTCCACTTT. Protein product: CAWSSGESYNSPLHF. Filled out from reference TRBV30 and TRBJ1-6, the complete variable domain reads SQTIHQWPATLVQPVGSPLSLECTVEGTSNPNLYWYRQAAGRGLQLLFYSVGIGQISSEVPQNLSASRPQDRQFILSSKKLLLSDSGFYLCAWSSGESYNSPLHFGNGTRLTVT.

Here the CDR3 DNA reads TGTGCCAGCAGCCACGGACAGGGGGCCTACGAGCAGTACTTC. Translating gives CASSHGQGAYEQYF. The chain combines TRBV16 with TRBJ2-7; TRBD1 matches 10 bases. Trimming took 3 bases from V and 2 from J; bases not matched to a gene: 1. Germline values: CDR1 KGHSY, CDR2 FQNENV. This CDR3 has 14 amino acids.

The genes are TRBV5-1 and TRBJ2-5, with 10 nucleotides matching TRBD1. V gave up 4 bases and J gave up 7 bases; unmatched junction bases: 13. Looked up from germline, CDR1 is SGHRS and CDR2 is YFSETQ. This CDR3 region has 16 residues. CDR3 loop: CASSQWTGGGRGTQYF. The CDR3 DNA is TGCGCCAGCAGCCAATGGACAGGGGGTGGCCGGGGGACCCAGTACTTC.